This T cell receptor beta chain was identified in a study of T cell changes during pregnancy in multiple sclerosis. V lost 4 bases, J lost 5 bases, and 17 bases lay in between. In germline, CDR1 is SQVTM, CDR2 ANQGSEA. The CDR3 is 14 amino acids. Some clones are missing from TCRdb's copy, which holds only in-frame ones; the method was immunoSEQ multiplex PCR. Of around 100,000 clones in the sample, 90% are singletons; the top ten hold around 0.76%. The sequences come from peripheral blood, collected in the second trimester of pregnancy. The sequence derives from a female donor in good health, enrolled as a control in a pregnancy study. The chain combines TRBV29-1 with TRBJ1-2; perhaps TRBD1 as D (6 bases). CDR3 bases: TGCAGCGTTGTGATAGGACAGTCACAGTATGGCTACACCTTC. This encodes CSVVIGQSQYGYTF.